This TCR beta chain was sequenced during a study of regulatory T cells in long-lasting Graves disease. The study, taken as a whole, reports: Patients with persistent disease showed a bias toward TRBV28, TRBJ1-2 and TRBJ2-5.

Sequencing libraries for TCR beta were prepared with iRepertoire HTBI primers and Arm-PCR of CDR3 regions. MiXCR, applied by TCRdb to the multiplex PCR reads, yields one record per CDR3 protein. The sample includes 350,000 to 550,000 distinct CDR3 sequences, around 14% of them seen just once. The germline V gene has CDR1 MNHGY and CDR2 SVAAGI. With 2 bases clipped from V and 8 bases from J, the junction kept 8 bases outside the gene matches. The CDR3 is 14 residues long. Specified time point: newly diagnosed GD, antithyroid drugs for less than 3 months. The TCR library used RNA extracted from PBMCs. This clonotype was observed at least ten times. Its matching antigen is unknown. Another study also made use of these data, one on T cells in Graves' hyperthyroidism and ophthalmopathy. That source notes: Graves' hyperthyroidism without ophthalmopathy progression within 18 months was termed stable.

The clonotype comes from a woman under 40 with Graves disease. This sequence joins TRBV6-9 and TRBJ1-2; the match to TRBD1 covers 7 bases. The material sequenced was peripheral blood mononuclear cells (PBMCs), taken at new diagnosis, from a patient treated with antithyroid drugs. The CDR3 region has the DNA TGTGCCAGCAGTTATGACGAGGGGGCGAGAGGCTACACCTTC. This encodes CASSYDEGARGYTF.